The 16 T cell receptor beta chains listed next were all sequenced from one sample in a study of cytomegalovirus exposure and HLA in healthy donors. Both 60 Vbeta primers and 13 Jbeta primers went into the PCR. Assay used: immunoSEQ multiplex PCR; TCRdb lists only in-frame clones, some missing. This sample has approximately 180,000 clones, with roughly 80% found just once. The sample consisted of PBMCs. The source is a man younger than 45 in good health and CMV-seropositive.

CDR3 coding DNA: TGTGTCTCGGGGGATCACTCTGGAAACACCATATATTTT. This codes for CVSGDHSGNTIYF. This rearrangement joins TRBV28 to TRBJ1-3; weak D call: TRBD1 (5 bases). CDR1 MDHEN and CDR2 SYDVKM come from the germline V gene. The CDR3 consists of 13 residues.

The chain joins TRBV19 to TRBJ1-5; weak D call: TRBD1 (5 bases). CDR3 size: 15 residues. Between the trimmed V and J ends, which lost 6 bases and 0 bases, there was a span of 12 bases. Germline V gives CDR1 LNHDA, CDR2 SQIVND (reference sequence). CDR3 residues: CASSLGPFSNQPQHF. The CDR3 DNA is TGTGCCAGTAGCCTGGGGCCGTTTAGCAATCAGCCCCAGCATTTT.

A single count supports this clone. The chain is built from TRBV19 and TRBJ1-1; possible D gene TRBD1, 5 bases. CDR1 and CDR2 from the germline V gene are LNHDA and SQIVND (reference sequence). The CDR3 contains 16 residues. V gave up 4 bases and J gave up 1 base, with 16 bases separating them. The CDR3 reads CASSTLEPTGNTEAFF. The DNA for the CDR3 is TGTGCCAGTAGTACCCTTGAACCCACAGGGAACACTGAAGCTTTCTTT.

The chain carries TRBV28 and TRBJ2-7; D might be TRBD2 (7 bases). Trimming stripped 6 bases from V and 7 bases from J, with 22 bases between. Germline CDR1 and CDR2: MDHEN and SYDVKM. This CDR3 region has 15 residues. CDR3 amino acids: CASSRGAPAVWEQYF. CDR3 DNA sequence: TGTGCCAGCAGCCGGGGGGCCCCGGCGGTTTGGGAGCAGTACTTC.

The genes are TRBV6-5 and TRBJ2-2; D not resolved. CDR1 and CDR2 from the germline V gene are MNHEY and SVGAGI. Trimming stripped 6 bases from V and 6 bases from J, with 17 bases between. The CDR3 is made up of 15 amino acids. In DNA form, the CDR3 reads TGTGCCAGCAGCCGAGCCCTAATTAACTCCGGGGAGCTGTTTTTT. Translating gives CASSRALINSGELFF.

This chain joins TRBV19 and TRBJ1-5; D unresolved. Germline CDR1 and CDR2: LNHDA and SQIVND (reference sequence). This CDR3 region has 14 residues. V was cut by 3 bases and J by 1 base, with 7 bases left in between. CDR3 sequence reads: CASSMGTSNQPQHF. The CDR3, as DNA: TGTGCCAGTAGTATGGGCACAAGCAATCAGCCCCAGCATTTT.

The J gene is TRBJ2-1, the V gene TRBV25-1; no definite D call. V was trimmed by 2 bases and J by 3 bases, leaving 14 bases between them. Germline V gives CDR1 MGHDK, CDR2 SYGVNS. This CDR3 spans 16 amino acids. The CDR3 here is CASSEPGTLFYNEQFF. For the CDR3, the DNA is TGTGCCAGCAGTGAACCAGGCACTCTGTTCTACAATGAGCAGTTCTTC.

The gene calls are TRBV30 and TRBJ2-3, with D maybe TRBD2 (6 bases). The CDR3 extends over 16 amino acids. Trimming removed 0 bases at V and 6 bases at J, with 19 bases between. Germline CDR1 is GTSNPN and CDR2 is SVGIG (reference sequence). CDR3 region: CAWSVSQAGGPDTQYF. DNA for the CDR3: TGTGCCTGGAGTGTAAGCCAGGCCGGGGGTCCGGATACGCAGTATTTT.

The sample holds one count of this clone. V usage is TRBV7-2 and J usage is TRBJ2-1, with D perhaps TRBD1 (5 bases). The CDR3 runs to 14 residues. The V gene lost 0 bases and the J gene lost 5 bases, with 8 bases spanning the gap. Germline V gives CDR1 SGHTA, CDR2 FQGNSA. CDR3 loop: CASSLARQNNEQFF. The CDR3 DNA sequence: TGTGCCAGCAGCTTAGCCAGACAGAACAATGAGCAGTTCTTC.

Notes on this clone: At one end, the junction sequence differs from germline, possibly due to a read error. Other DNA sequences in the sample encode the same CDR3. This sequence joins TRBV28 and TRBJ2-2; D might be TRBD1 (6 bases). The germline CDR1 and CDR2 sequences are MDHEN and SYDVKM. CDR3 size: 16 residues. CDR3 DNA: TGCGCCAGCAGTCGCCGGACAGATTGGAACACCGGGGAGCTGTTTTTT. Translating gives CASSRRTDWNTGELFF.

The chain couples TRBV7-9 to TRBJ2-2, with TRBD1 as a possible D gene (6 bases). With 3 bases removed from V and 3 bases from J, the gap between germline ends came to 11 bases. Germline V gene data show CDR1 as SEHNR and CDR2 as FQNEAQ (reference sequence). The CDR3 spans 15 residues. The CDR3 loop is CASSLTGAHTGELFF. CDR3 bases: TGTGCCAGCAGCTTGACAGGCGCACACACCGGGGAGCTGTTTTTT.

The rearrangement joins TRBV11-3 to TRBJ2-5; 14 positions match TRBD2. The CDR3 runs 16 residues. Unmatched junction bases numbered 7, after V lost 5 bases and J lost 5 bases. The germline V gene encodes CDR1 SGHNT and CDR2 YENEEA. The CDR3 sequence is CASSVTSGGAGETQYF. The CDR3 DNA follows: TGTGCCAGCAGCGTGACTAGCGGGGGGGCCGGGGAGACCCAGTACTTC. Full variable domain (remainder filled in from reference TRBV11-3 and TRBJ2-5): EAGVVQSPRYKIIEKKQPVAFWCNPISGHNTLYWYLQNLGQGPELLIRYENEEAVDDSQLPKDRFSAERLKGVDSTLKIQPAELGDSAVYLCASSVTSGGAGETQYFGPGTRLLVL.

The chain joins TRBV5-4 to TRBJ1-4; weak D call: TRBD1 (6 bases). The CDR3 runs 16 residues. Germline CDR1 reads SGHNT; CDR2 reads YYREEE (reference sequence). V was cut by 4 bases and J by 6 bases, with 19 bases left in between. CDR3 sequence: CASSQRTAVEHEKLFF. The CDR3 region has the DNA TGTGCCAGCAGCCAGAGGACAGCCGTAGAACATGAAAAACTGTTTTTT.

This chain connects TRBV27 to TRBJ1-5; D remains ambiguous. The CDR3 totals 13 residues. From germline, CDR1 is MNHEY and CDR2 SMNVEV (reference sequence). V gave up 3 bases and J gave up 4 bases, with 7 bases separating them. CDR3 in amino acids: CASSFEENQPQHF. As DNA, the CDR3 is TGTGCCAGCAGTTTTGAGGAAAATCAGCCCCAGCATTTT.

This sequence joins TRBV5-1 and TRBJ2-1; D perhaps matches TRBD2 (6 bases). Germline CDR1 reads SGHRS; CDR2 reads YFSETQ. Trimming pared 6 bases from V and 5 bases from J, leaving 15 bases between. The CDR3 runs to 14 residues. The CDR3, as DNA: TGCGCCAGCAATACGGGCGGGGAGGACAATGAGCAGTTCTTC. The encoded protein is CASNTGGEDNEQFF.

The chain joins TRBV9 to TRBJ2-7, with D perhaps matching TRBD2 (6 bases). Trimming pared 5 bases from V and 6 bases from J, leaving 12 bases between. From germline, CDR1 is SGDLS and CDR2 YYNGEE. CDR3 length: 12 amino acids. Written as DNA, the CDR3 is TGTGCCAGCAGAGGGGCCGGGAGCGAGCAGTACTTC. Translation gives CASRGAGSEQYF.